These 18 T cell receptor beta chains came from one sample sequenced in a study of post-analysis software for immune sequencing data. Whole-study findings and limits: TRBV5-6, TRBV5-1 and TRBV20-1 belonged to a set of about five TRBV segments that were more frequent in patients than controls.

Carried by the TCR beta cDNA libraries were unique molecular identifiers. Each CDR3 protein gets one entry after TCRdb re-called the PCR reads with MiXCR. The table has approximately 570,000 distinct CDR3 sequences, around 47% seen once; the top ten hold about 1.8%. These receptors have no known antigen. Sequenced input: blood. These receptor sequences come from a girl between 5 and 17 years old with multiple sclerosis.

The chain is built from TRBV12-3 or TRBV12-4 and TRBJ1-4; D gene ambiguous. The CDR3 sequence is 12 residues long. With 4 bases removed from V and 8 bases from J, the gap between germline ends came to 8 bases. CDR3 loop: CASSSLGEKLFF. The CDR3, as DNA: TGTGCCAGCAGTTCCCTTGGAGAAAAACTGTTTTTT.

This clonotype came up a few times. The chain recombines TRBV12-3 or TRBV12-4 with TRBJ2-7; D not certain. There are 18 residues in the CDR3. The V end was cut by 0 bases, the J end by 3 bases, with 21 bases between. The CDR3: CASSLAGLSSGRNYEQYF. In DNA form, the CDR3 reads TGTGCCAGCAGTTTAGCAGGTTTGAGCTCGGGCAGGAACTACGAGCAGTACTTC.

To note about this clonotype: The junction does not match germline at one end; this may be a read error. The chain combines TRBV10-3 with TRBJ2-7, with 10 nucleotides matching TRBD1. From germline, CDR1 is ENHRY and CDR2 SYGVKD. The CDR3 has 16 amino acids. The DNA of the CDR3 is TGTGCCATCAGTGGGGGGAGGGGGACAGGGGACTACGAGCAATACTTC. Amino acid sequence: CAISGGRGTGDYEQYF.

This chain uses TRBV2 with TRBJ2-1; D might be TRBD2 (6 bases). Trimming took off 2 bases at V and 9 bases at J, with 20 bases between the two ends. The CDR3 consists of 16 residues. Germline V gene data show CDR1 as SNHLY and CDR2 as FYNNEI. The CDR3 sequence: CASSEPPTRNSGEQFF. The CDR3 DNA sequence: TGTGCCAGCAGTGAACCCCCGACTAGAAATAGTGGTGAGCAGTTCTTC.

The CDR3 loop is CASSQDRGQGRYEQYF. In DNA form, the CDR3 reads TGTGCCAGCAGCCAAGATCGCGGGCAGGGAAGGTACGAGCAGTACTTC. J is TRBJ2-7 and V is TRBV3-1; D possibly matches TRBD1 or TRBD2 (5 bases each). Germline CDR1 LGHDT, CDR2 YNNKEL (reference sequence). The length of the CDR3 is 16 residues. Trimming stripped 0 bases from V and 4 bases from J, with 16 bases between.

The J gene is TRBJ2-3, the V gene TRBV28; D is uncertain. V dropped 5 bases and J dropped 3 bases, with 18 bases sitting between them. Germline CDR1 is MDHEN and CDR2 is SYDVKM. CDR3 length: 16 residues. The CDR3 bases are TGTGCCAGCAGTATAGGCCATACCAGCCTTACAGATACGCAGTATTTT. Protein product: CASSIGHTSLTDTQYF.

This chain links TRBV5-5 with TRBJ2-3; 9 positions match TRBD2. There are 16 residues in the CDR3. The V segment lost 0 bases and the J segment 7 bases; nucleotides outside the gene matches: 9. Germline V gene sequence: CDR1 SGHKS, CDR2 YYEKEE (reference sequence). The CDR3 coding sequence is TGTGCCAGCAGCTTGGGGTCTAGCGGGATCTTATATACGCAGTATTTT. Its translation: CASSLGSSGILYTQYF.

This clonotype has only a few counts. CDR3 region: CSVRILGQSYEQYF. CDR3 DNA: TGCAGCGTCAGAATTCTGGGACAGTCCTACGAGCAGTACTTC. This chain connects TRBV29-1 to TRBJ2-7; 7 bases align to TRBD1. The CDR3 has 14 amino acids. The germline V gene has CDR1 SQVTM and CDR2 ANQGSEA. Trimming removed 6 bases from V and 1 base from J; junction bases left unmatched: 9.

The chain uses TRBV7-2 and TRBJ2-4; 7 bases are a match to TRBD2. The CDR3 contains 15 residues. Trimming took 4 bases from V and 7 from J; bases not matched to a gene: 10. Germline lookup yields CDR1 SGHTA and CDR2 FQGNSA. The CDR3 here is CASSSHGGTWNIQYF. The CDR3 nucleotides read TGTGCCAGCAGCTCCCACGGGGGGACGTGGAACATTCAGTACTTC.

This chain uses TRBV29-1 with TRBJ2-2; tentative D call: TRBD1 (6 bases). This CDR3 spans 15 amino acids. Germline loops: CDR1 SQVTM, CDR2 ANQGSEA. Deletions cut 6 bases from V and 0 bases from J, with 14 bases between. The CDR3 sequence is CSVPDSVANTGELFF. The CDR3 DNA sequence: TGCAGCGTCCCGGACAGCGTCGCGAACACCGGGGAGCTGTTTTTT.

This clonotype was picked up a small number of times. The rearrangement uses TRBV5-5 and TRBJ2-5, with D tentatively TRBD1 (6 bases). The CDR3 spans 14 residues. Deletions cut 2 bases from V and 4 bases from J, with 12 bases between. CDR1 is SGHKS and CDR2 is YYEKEE in the germline V gene (reference sequence). CDR3 in amino acids: CASSFRDTRETQYF. The CDR3 nucleotides read TGTGCCAGCAGCTTCCGGGACACCCGAGAGACCCAGTACTTC.

The chain has TRBV4-1 and TRBJ2-1; the match to TRBD2 covers 8 bases. This CDR3 region has 17 residues. In germline, CDR1 is MGHRA, CDR2 YSYEKL. Germline trimming cut 10 bases from V and 10 bases from J; bases unmatched to any gene: 24. The CDR3 protein is CATTNRSGFREGREQFF. CDR3 DNA: TGCGCCACCACAAACCGAAGTGGGTTTCGGGAGGGCCGAGAGCAGTTCTTC.

J is TRBJ1-2 and V is TRBV18, with 7 bases aligning to TRBD1. With V trimmed by 6 bases and J by 4 bases, 11 bases remained unmatched. The CDR3 covers 15 residues. CDR1 is KGHSH, CDR2 LQKENI, per germline. Written as DNA, the CDR3 is TGTGCCAGCTCTCTACCCGGACAGGCAGGCTATGGCTACACCTTC. Encoded protein: CASSLPGQAGYGYTF.

This clonotype was counted only a few times. The genes are TRBV7-8 and TRBJ2-5; perhaps TRBD2 as D (5 bases). CDR1 and CDR2 from the germline V gene are SGHVS and FQNEAQ. Trimming pared 5 bases from V and 7 bases from J, leaving 17 bases between. The CDR3 loop spans 14 amino acids. This CDR3 is CASSEDSSRRTQYF. The CDR3 region has the DNA TGTGCCAGCAGCGAGGACTCCTCCCGGCGGACCCAGTACTTC.

This clonotype has more than one count but fewer than ten. The chain uses TRBV10-3 and TRBJ2-2, with no clear D. This CDR3 comprises 15 residues. CDR1 is ENHRY, CDR2 SYGVKD, per germline. The V and J ends lost 0 bases and 1 base respectively, with 6 bases between them. CDR3 loop: CAISESEMNTGELFF. For the CDR3, the DNA is TGTGCCATCAGTGAGTCAGAGATGAACACCGGGGAGCTGTTTTTT.

This clonotype was detected only a few times. J is TRBJ2-3 and V is TRBV7-2; 9 bases map to TRBD1. This CDR3 region has 14 residues. V lost 6 bases, J lost 1 base, and 2 bases stayed unmatched. Germline V gives CDR1 SGHTA, CDR2 FQGNSA. CDR3 region: CASRWTGGTDTQYF. The CDR3 coding sequence is TGTGCCAGCAGGTGGACAGGGGGCACAGATACGCAGTATTTT.

This clonotype was counted between two and nine times. As DNA, the CDR3 is TGTGCCAGCACGACTAGCGACTACAATGAGCAGTTCTTC. It specifies CASTTSDYNEQFF. This chain connects TRBV7-2 to TRBJ2-1, with 8 bases identical to TRBD2. The CDR3 has 13 residues. V was clipped by 7 bases and J by 3 bases; unmatched bases: 2. Germline CDR1 and CDR2: SGHTA and FQGNSA.

The table lists this clonotype with a few counts. The chain joins TRBV28 to TRBJ2-4, with 8 bases that match TRBD2. CDR1 is MDHEN and CDR2 is SYDVKM in the germline V gene. CDR3 length: 15 amino acids. The V and J ends lost 6 bases and 7 bases, in that order; junction bases with no gene match: 11. The CDR3 here is CASREGLELANIQYF. The DNA for the CDR3 is TGTGCCAGCAGAGAGGGACTAGAATTGGCCAACATTCAGTACTTC.